The T cell receptor (beta chain) described here comes from a study of CD8+ T cells in alopecia areata. About the research overall: The drug, oral tofacitinib, was given to treated patients at 5 to 10 mg twice daily.

As for this clone: Its antigen is not identified.

Collected material from alopecia areata patients comprised lesional scalp punch biopsies and peripheral blood. General study points: Scalp samples also yield sequences of resident alphabeta T cells from normal skin.

Trimming took 6 bases from V and 3 from J, leaving 14 bases between them. Germline V gene lookup returns CDR1 MNHEY and CDR2 SVGAGI. CDR3 length equals 15 residues. cDNA reverse transcribed from extracted RNA served as the sequencing template. Using immunoSEQ multiplex PCR, the repertoire was profiled, and TCRdb retains in-frame clones only, with some absent. The sample yields 150,000 or so clones, approximately 45% seen once. V is TRBV6-5 and J is TRBJ1-4; D is ambiguous. This TCR was sampled from a human donor with alopecia areata. The sample taken for sequencing was CD4+ T cells sorted from blood. CDR3 region: CASSRTPSANEKLFF. The DNA for the CDR3 is TGTGCCAGCAGCCGCACCCCCTCGGCTAATGAAAAACTGTTTTTT.